The 29 T cell receptor beta chains reported below all come from one sample, sequenced in a study of blood T cell dynamics during melanoma immunotherapy. Sequencing used immunoSEQ multiplex PCR; TCRdb keeps in-frame clones, though not all of them. The table lists 6,000 or so clones, more than 75% of them singletons. Time point reported: week 3, after first cycle of checkpoint inhibitor. The specimen comprised blood, sampled from a patient treated with checkpoint blockade. The receptors come from a human donor with melanoma. Some clones in this sample may be carry-over from other donors' samples.

By share, this clone counts as large. The same CDR3 is also encoded by other DNA sequences in this sample. V and J are TRBV25-1 and TRBJ1-5; the D gene is possibly TRBD1 (5 bases). The V gene's germline CDR1 is MGHDK and CDR2 SYGVNS. Trimming took off 3 bases at V and 4 bases at J, with 10 bases between the two ends. The CDR3 consists of 14 residues. CDR3 protein: CASSDQGQNQPQHF. The CDR3 region has the DNA TGTGCCAGCAGTGACCAGGGTCAAAATCAGCCCCAGCATTTT.

The chain carries TRBV6-5 and TRBJ2-5, with TRBD1 matching 7 bases. CDR3 length equals 14 residues. From germline, CDR1 is MNHEY and CDR2 SVGAGI. V gave up 6 bases and J gave up 0 bases; unmatched junction bases: 4. Written as DNA, the CDR3 is TGTGCCAGCAGCCGACAGGGATACCAAGAGACCCAGTACTTC. Translated, it gives CASSRQGYQETQYF.

The chain has TRBV19 and TRBJ1-4, with 10 bases identical to TRBD1. This CDR3 has 14 residues. Losses at the gene ends were 3 bases for V and 8 bases for J; bases not matched to a gene: 3. CDR1 is LNHDA, CDR2 SQIVND, per germline (reference sequence). CDR3 sequence: CASSIGTGAEKLFF. CDR3 in DNA: TGTGCCAGTAGTATTGGGACAGGGGCGGAAAAACTGTTTTTT.

J is TRBJ1-1 and V is TRBV19; D gene unclear. Per germline, CDR1 LNHDA and CDR2 SQIVND (reference sequence). Trimming pared 1 base from V and 3 bases from J, leaving 9 bases between. The CDR3 contains 14 residues. The CDR3 coding sequence is TGTGCCAGTAGTATAGGAGGCGCCGACACTGAAGCTTTCTTT. It yields the protein CASSIGGADTEAFF.

This chain joins TRBV10-3 and TRBJ2-5; the D gene could be TRBD1 or TRBD2 (5 bases each). V gave up 6 bases and J gave up 2 bases, with 19 bases separating them. This CDR3 is 16 amino acids long. Germline lookup yields CDR1 ENHRY and CDR2 SYGVKD. The CDR3 nucleotides read TGTGCCATCAGCCGAGGGACGAATTCGAAACAAGAGACCCAGTACTTC. This encodes CAISRGTNSKQETQYF.

This chain connects TRBV10-3 to TRBJ2-3; TRBD2 aligns across 11 bases. Per germline, CDR1 ENHRY and CDR2 SYGVKD. There are 14 residues in the CDR3. J lost 1 base, V lost 10 bases, and 4 bases had no gene match. The DNA of the CDR3 is TGTGCCACTCTACTAGCGGGGGGCACAGATACGCAGTATTTT. It is translated as CATLLAGGTDTQYF.

The rearrangement uses TRBV7-2 and TRBJ1-1, with 9 bases that match TRBD1. The germline V gene has CDR1 SGHTA and CDR2 FQGNSA. The CDR3 is 13 residues long. V lost 8 bases, J lost 5 bases, and 6 bases stayed unmatched. CDR3 protein: CASGDRVATEAFF. Written as DNA, the CDR3 is TGTGCCAGCGGGGACAGGGTTGCTACTGAAGCTTTCTTT.

This clone was seen only a few times. V is TRBV2 and J is TRBJ1-2; D uncertain. This CDR3 has 11 residues. Looked up from germline, CDR1 is SNHLY and CDR2 is FYNNEI. V was pared by 1 base and J by 3 bases, with 0 bases between. The CDR3 loop reads CASSEDYGYTF. The CDR3 region has the DNA TGTGCCAGCAGTGAAGACTATGGCTACACCTTC.

This chain connects TRBV6-1 to TRBJ1-1, with 8 positions matching TRBD1. Germline V gives CDR1 MNHNS, CDR2 SASEGT. Trimming took 6 bases from V and 4 from J; bases not matched to a gene: 7. The CDR3 consists of 14 residues. The DNA of the CDR3 is TGTGCCAGCAGCTTCCAGGGGGCGGGCACTGAAGCTTTCTTT. Its protein is CASSFQGAGTEAFF.

The rearrangement links TRBV5-6 to TRBJ2-2; 7 bases line up with TRBD1. The germline gives CDR1 SGHDT, CDR2 YYEEEE. V lost 0 bases, J lost 3 bases, and 2 bases stayed unmatched. The CDR3 has 15 amino acids. The CDR3 DNA is TGTGCCAGCAGCTTGGTCCAGGGGGACACCGGGGAGCTGTTTTTT. This sequence encodes CASSLVQGDTGELFF. The full variable domain, completed using reference TRBV5-6 and TRBJ2-2, is DAGVTQSPTHLIKTRGQQVTLRCSPKSGHDTVSWYQQALGQGPQFIFQYYEEEERQRGNFPDRFSGHQFPNYSSELNVNALLLGDSALYLCASSLVQGDTGELFFGEGSRLTVL.

The chain has TRBV11-3 and TRBJ2-2; 8 nucleotides match TRBD1. The CDR3 loop spans 15 amino acids. The germline V gene has CDR1 SGHNT and CDR2 YENEEA. V dropped 5 bases and J dropped 2; count of bases not matched to a gene: 4. The CDR3 DNA is TGTGCCAGCAGCGTCAGGGGGCTTAACACCGGGGAGCTGTTTTTT. It translates to CASSVRGLNTGELFF.

The chain links TRBV4-3 to TRBJ2-7, with unresolved D. V lost 1 base to trimming and J lost 3 bases, with 13 bases between them. Germline CDR1 and CDR2: LGHNA and YSLEER. This CDR3 contains 15 residues. This chain's CDR3 is CASSQGPSGIYEQYF. CDR3 in DNA: TGCGCCAGCAGCCAAGGTCCCAGTGGGATCTACGAGCAGTACTTC.

This clone was seen only once. The chain recombines TRBV7-2 with TRBJ2-2, with 10 bases that match TRBD2. The V gene's germline CDR1 is SGHTA and CDR2 FQGNSA. The CDR3 is 16 residues long. V was pared by 7 bases and J by 3 bases, with 8 bases of the junction left unmatched. The CDR3 bases are TGTGCCAGCACCAGACCTAGCGGGAGTTACACCGGGGAGCTGTTTTTT. Translating it yields CASTRPSGSYTGELFF.

The rearrangement links TRBV2 to TRBJ2-5, with TRBD2 identical over 11 bases. The V and J ends lost 6 bases and 3 bases, in that order; junction bases with no gene match: 3. This CDR3 contains 14 residues. CDR1 and CDR2 from the germline V gene are SNHLY and FYNNEI. The chain's CDR3 is CASSPTSGEETQYF. The CDR3 DNA sequence: TGTGCCAGCAGCCCGACTAGCGGGGAAGAGACCCAGTACTTC.

V is TRBV7-2 and J is TRBJ2-2, with 9 bases fitting TRBD1. J was trimmed by 3 bases and V by 5 bases; bases with no gene match: 10. Looked up from germline, CDR1 is SGHTA and CDR2 is FQGNSA. The length of the CDR3 is 17 residues. CDR3 DNA sequence: TGTGCCAGCAGCCACCCTGACAGGGGGAGGGACACCGGGGAGCTGTTTTTT. Residues: CASSHPDRGRDTGELFF.

This chain connects TRBV9 to TRBJ2-7; D not certain. The CDR3 loop spans 14 amino acids. CDR1 SGDLS and CDR2 YYNGEE come from the germline V gene. V lost 0 bases and J 2 bases, leaving 9 bases between the germline ends. The CDR3 DNA is TGTGCCAGCAGCGTAGAGGGTTCCCCCTACGAGCAGTACTTC. It is translated as CASSVEGSPYEQYF.

V and J are TRBV2 and TRBJ2-2; TRBD1 matches 8 bases. J was trimmed by 4 bases and V by 2 bases; bases with no gene match: 12. CDR1 and CDR2 from the germline V gene are SNHLY and FYNNEI. The CDR3 has 18 amino acids. CDR3: CASSESAARGPSTGELFF. The CDR3 coding sequence is TGTGCCAGCAGTGAATCAGCAGCCAGGGGGCCCAGCACCGGGGAGCTGTTTTTT.

CDR3 sequence reads: CASSSTGTGNTIYF. The CDR3 nucleotides read TGCGCCAGCAGCTCGACCGGGACTGGAAACACCATATATTTT. V is TRBV5-1 and J is TRBJ1-3; D unclear. V was clipped by 3 bases and J by 2 bases, with 9 bases between them. The CDR3 spans 14 residues. Germline CDR1 reads SGHRS; CDR2 reads YFSETQ.

The chain is built from TRBV4-2 and TRBJ2-7, with 9 bases that match TRBD1. V lost 1 base, J lost 1 base, and 8 bases stayed unmatched. CDR3 length: 17 residues. Germline assignment: CDR1 LGHNA and CDR2 YNFKEQ. The CDR3 DNA is TGTGCCAGCAGCCAAGTGTCCGGGACAGGGTATTCCTACGAGCAGTACTTC. It is translated as CASSQVSGTGYSYEQYF.

This chain joins TRBV19 and TRBJ1-4; 8 bases line up with TRBD1. The CDR3 has 14 amino acids. The germline CDR1 and CDR2 sequences are LNHDA and SQIVND (reference sequence). Trimming took 8 bases from V and 8 from J; bases not matched to a gene: 10. This CDR3 reads CASSPYQGAEKLFF. Here the CDR3 DNA reads TGTGCCAGTTCACCATATCAGGGGGCAGAAAAACTGTTTTTT.

This rearrangement joins TRBV28 to TRBJ1-2, with a weak D call TRBD1 (5 bases). The germline CDR1 and CDR2 sequences are MDHEN and SYDVKM. V lost 3 bases to trimming and J lost 4 bases, with 12 bases between them. CDR3 size: 14 residues. The CDR3 DNA reads TGTGCCAGCAGTTTTGCGGGGCAGACCTATGGCTACACCTTC. Protein product: CASSFAGQTYGYTF.

The chain has TRBV28 and TRBJ1-4; the match to TRBD1 covers 8 bases. CDR3 length: 12 amino acids. J was trimmed by 8 bases and V by 10 bases; bases with no gene match: 6. The V gene's germline CDR1 is MDHEN and CDR2 SYDVKM. CDR3: CATLYRGEKLFF. In DNA form, the CDR3 reads TGTGCCACCCTTTACAGGGGGGAAAAACTGTTTTTT.

This chain links TRBV30 with TRBJ2-2; D remains unclear. The CDR3 loop spans 15 amino acids. V lost 0 bases to trimming and J lost 0 bases, with 8 bases between them. CDR1 and CDR2 from the germline V gene are GTSNPN and SVGIG (reference sequence). CDR3 DNA sequence: TGTGCCTGGAGTGTACGACTGCCGAACACCGGGGAGCTGTTTTTT. Translated: CAWSVRLPNTGELFF.

This rearrangement joins TRBV29-1 to TRBJ2-5; 10 nucleotides align to TRBD2. The germline CDR1 and CDR2 sequences are SQVTM and ANQGSEA. Trimming took 3 bases from V and 5 from J; bases not matched to a gene: 3. The CDR3 is 13 residues long. CDR3 amino acids: CSVDATSGETQYF. The CDR3 DNA sequence: TGCAGCGTTGATGCGACTAGCGGGGAGACCCAGTACTTC.

The CDR3 DNA sequence: TGTGCCAGCAGCCTCCATACAGATACGCAGTATTTT. This sequence encodes CASSLHTDTQYF. This chain joins TRBV7-2 and TRBJ2-3, with no clear D. Trimming removed 5 bases from V and 3 bases from J, with 6 bases in between. CDR3 size: 12 residues. Germline lookup yields CDR1 SGHTA and CDR2 FQGNSA.

This clone occurred once. This rearrangement joins TRBV5-1 to TRBJ2-2; TRBD1 agrees at 7 bases. Germline lookup yields CDR1 SGHRS and CDR2 YFSETQ. V dropped 4 bases and J dropped 5; count of bases not matched to a gene: 11. The CDR3 sequence is 16 residues long. The CDR3 DNA follows: TGCGCCAGCAGCCACCTAACAGGGGTCGATACCGGGGAGCTGTTTTTT. Encoded protein: CASSHLTGVDTGELFF.

The gene calls are TRBV7-9 and TRBJ2-1; 12 bases are a match to TRBD2. Germline-derived CDR1 and CDR2 are SEHNR and FQNEAQ (reference sequence). Unmatched junction bases numbered 8, after V lost 5 bases and J lost 6 bases. This CDR3 is built from 16 residues. Written as DNA, the CDR3 is TGTGCCAGCAGCGTCTCTAGCGGGGGGGCAATCAATGAGCAGTTCTTC. Translation gives CASSVSSGGAINEQFF.

The rearrangement uses TRBV28 and TRBJ2-3; 8 bases agree with TRBD2. CDR1 is MDHEN and CDR2 is SYDVKM in the germline V gene. The CDR3 consists of 17 residues. J lost 0 bases, V lost 7 bases, and 12 bases had no gene match. CDR3 in DNA: TGTGCCAGCATCCCTGGGGGACTAGGGGCAAGCACAGATACGCAGTATTTT. It specifies CASIPGGLGASTDTQYF.

The rearrangement links TRBV7-9 to TRBJ2-7, with D uncertain. The germline V gene encodes CDR1 SEHNR and CDR2 FQNEAQ (reference sequence). V was pared by 0 bases and J by 6 bases, with 9 bases between. The CDR3 length is 13 residues. The CDR3 reads CASSLARPREQYF. CDR3 nucleotides: TGTGCCAGCAGCTTAGCCCGCCCCCGCGAGCAGTACTTC.